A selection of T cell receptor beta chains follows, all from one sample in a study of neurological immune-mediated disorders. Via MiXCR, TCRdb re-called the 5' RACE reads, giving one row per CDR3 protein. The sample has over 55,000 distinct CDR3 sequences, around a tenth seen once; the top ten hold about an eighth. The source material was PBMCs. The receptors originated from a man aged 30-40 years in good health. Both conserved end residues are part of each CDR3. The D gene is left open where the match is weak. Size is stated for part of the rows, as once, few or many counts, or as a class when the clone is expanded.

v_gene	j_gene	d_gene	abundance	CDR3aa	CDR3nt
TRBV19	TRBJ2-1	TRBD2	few	CASRLGLADSYNEQFF	TGTGCCAGTAGACTGGGACTAGCGGATTCCTACAATGAGCAGTTCTTC
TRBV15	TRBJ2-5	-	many	CATSRGSGGEVTRRGETQYF	TGTGCCACCAGCAGAGGGTCCGGGGGCGAGGTCACGCGGCGGGGAGAGACCCAGTACTTC
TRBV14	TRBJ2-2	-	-	CASSPSPAGELFF	TGTGCCAGCAGCCCGTCCCCCGCCGGGGAGCTGTTTTTT
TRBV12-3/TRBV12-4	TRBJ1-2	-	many	CASSLARGGSYTF	TGTGCCAGCAGTTTAGCCCGCGGGGGGAGCTACACCTTC
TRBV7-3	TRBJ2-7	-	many	CASSLSVGSYEQYF	TGTGCCAGCAGCTTATCGGTCGGATCCTACGAGCAGTACTTC
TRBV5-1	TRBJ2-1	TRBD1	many	CASSGMGQSYNEQFF	TGCGCCAGCAGCGGAATGGGACAGTCCTACAATGAGCAGTTCTTC
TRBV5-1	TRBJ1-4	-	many	CASSLETTNEKLFF	TGCGCCAGCAGCTTGGAGACAACTAATGAAAAACTGTTTTTT
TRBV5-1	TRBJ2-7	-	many	CASSYEAYEQYF	TGCGCCAGCAGCTACGAGGCGTACGAGCAGTACTTC
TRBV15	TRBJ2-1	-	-	CATSRDAGYNEQFF	TGTGCCACCAGCAGAGATGCAGGGTACAATGAGCAGTTCTTC
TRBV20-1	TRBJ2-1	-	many	CSFLDNEQFF	TGCAGCTTCTTAGACAATGAGCAGTTCTTC
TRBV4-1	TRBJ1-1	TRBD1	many	CASSRGQGGSEAFF	TGCGCCAGCAGCCGAGGACAGGGAGGCTCTGAAGCTTTCTTT
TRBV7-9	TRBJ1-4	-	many	CASSFYGGGEEKLFF	TGTGCCAGCAGCTTTTACGGGGGAGGAGAGGAAAAACTGTTTTTT
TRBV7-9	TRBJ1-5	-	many	CASSLDGGQPQHF	TGTGCCAGCAGCTTAGACGGGGGGCAGCCCCAGCATTTT
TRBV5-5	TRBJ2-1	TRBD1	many	CASSPRDRVVSSYNEQFF	TGTGCCAGCAGCCCCCGGGACAGGGTGGTGAGCTCCTACAATGAGCAGTTCTTC
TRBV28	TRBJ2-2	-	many	CASSFPLTGELFF	TGTGCCAGCAGTTTCCCGCTCACCGGGGAGCTGTTTTTT
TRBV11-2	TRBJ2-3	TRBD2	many	CASSPAGGTGDTQYF	TGTGCCAGCAGCCCCGCGGGAGGTACGGGAGATACGCAGTATTTT
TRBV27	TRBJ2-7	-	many	CASGRHNYYEQYF	TGTGCCAGCGGCAGACACAATTACTACGAGCAGTACTTC
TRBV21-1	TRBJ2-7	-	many	CASSNRQGYEQYF	TGTGCCAGCAGCAATCGACAGGGCTACGAGCAGTACTTC
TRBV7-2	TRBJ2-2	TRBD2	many	CASSSSGTGELFF	TGTGCCAGCAGCTCTAGCGGCACCGGGGAGCTGTTTTTT
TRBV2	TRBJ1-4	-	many	CASSGGGLDEKLFF	TGTGCCAGCAGTGGAGGAGGGTTAGATGAAAAACTGTTTTTT
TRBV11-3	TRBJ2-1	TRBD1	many	CASSFTGGGEQFF	TGTGCCAGCAGCTTTACAGGGGGAGGCGAGCAGTTCTTC
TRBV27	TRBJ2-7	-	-	CASSPRESGPTYEQYF	TGTGCCAGCAGTCCCAGGGAGAGCGGGCCGACCTACGAGCAGTACTTC
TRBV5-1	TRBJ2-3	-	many	CASSLDLIGTDTQYF	TGCGCCAGCAGCTTGGATCTAATTGGCACAGATACGCAGTATTTT
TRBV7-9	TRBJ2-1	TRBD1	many	CASSQTGGTYNEQFF	TGTGCCAGCAGCCAAACAGGGGGTACCTACAATGAGCAGTTCTTC
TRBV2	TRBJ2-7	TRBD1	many	CASSGTGPTYEQYF	TGTGCCAGCAGCGGGACAGGCCCTACCTACGAGCAGTACTTC
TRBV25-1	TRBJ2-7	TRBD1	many	CASSDGTGSEQYF	TGTGCCAGCAGTGATGGGACAGGGTCCGAGCAGTACTTC
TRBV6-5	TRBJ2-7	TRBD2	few	CASRERLAGAYEQYF	TGTGCCAGCAGAGAGAGACTAGCGGGAGCCTACGAGCAGTACTTC
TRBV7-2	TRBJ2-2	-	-	CASRRQVNTGELFF	TGTGCCAGCAGGAGACAGGTGAACACCGGGGAGCTGTTTTTT
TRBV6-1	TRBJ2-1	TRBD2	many	CASSYTGLTNYNEQFF	TGTGCCAGCAGTTACACGGGACTAACAAACTACAATGAGCAGTTCTTC
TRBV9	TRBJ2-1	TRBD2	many	CASSALLAGRVSDEQFF	TGTGCCAGCAGCGCCCTCCTAGCGGGTAGAGTGTCGGATGAGCAGTTCTTC
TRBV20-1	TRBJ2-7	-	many	CSASPLAGPSYEQYF	TGCAGTGCCTCGCCCCTCGCGGGCCCATCCTACGAGCAGTACTTC
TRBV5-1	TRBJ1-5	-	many	CASSLVPGADQPQHF	TGCGCCAGCAGCTTGGTACCAGGGGCGGATCAGCCCCAGCATTTT
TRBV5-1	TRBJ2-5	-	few	CASSQTQETHYF	TGCGCCAGCAGCCAGACCCAAGAGACCCATTACTTC
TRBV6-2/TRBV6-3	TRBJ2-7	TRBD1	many	CASRKTGAVHEQYF	TGTGCCAGCAGGAAGACAGGGGCGGTCCACGAGCAGTACTTC
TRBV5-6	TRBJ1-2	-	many	CASSRQSGGGYTF	TGTGCCAGCAGCCGTCAATCGGGCGGGGGCTACACCTTC
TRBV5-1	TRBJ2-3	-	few	CASSLVAATDTQYF	TGCGCCAGCAGCTTGGTGGCTGCAACAGATACGCAGTATTTT
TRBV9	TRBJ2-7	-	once	CASSVGMGDSEQYF	TGTGCCAGCAGCGTAGGCATGGGGGACTCCGAGCAGTACTTC
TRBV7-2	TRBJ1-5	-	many	CASNAISSNQPQHF	TGTGCCAGCAACGCTATCAGTAGCAATCAGCCCCAGCATTTT
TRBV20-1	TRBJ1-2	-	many	CSARRTDSYGYTF	TGCAGTGCTAGGAGGACAGACAGTTATGGCTACACCTTC
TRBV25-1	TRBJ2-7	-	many	CASSDRRWQGPGEQYF	TGTGCCAGCAGTGATCGTAGGTGGCAGGGGCCGGGCGAGCAGTACTTC
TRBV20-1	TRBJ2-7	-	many	CSAHRGSSYEQYF	TGCAGTGCTCACCGAGGGAGCTCCTACGAGCAGTACTTC
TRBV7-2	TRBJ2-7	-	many	CASKRWTGSSYEQYF	TGTGCCAGCAAACGGTGGACGGGTAGCTCCTACGAGCAGTACTTC
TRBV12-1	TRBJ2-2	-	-	CASSRDADTGELFF	TGCGCCAGCAGCCGGGACGCAGATACCGGGGAGCTGTTTTTT
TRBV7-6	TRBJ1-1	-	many	CASSLVWGTSEVNTEAFF	TGTGCCAGCAGCTTAGTGTGGGGGACTTCCGAGGTGAACACTGAAGCTTTCTTT
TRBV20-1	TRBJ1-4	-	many	CSAAEGGHGKLFF	TGCAGTGCAGCAGAGGGGGGACATGGAAAACTGTTTTTT